This T cell receptor (beta chain) was retrieved from a study of long-term antiretroviral therapy in people with HIV. Findings and caveats of the study: Information pertaining to ART adherence, viral resistance or therapeutic modifications was not obtained.

On this clone itself: Its antigen remains unknown.

No fewer than two post-ART and no fewer than one pre-ART PBMC samples existed for each donor. Sequencing relied on immunoSEQ assay v3.0, run at survey level. Profiled with immunoSEQ multiplex PCR; TCRdb holds only in-frame clones, not every one. The repertoire holds 48,000 or so clones, with about 80% as singletons. V was pared by 7 bases and J by 4 bases, with 7 bases between. Germline V gene sequence: CDR1 MNHEY, CDR2 SVGAGI. This CDR3 spans 11 amino acids. The sequencing here drew on unsorted PBMCs, taken 0.8 years after starting antiretroviral therapy. The sequence was obtained from a woman aged 18-30 years with HIV. The chain couples TRBV6-5 to TRBJ1-1, with unresolved D. The CDR3 bases are TGTGCCAGCATACGTAGCACTGAAGCTTTCTTT. It yields the protein CASIRSTEAFF.